The 32 T cell receptor beta chains below all came from one sample that was sequenced in a study of Graves' ophthalmopathy and Graves' hyperthyroidism (dated by TCRdb to the late 2010s). Sequencing used an Illumina HiSeq 2000. For repertoire sequencing, the TCR beta CDR3 regions were amplified from RNA transcripts. A first-round RT-PCR used HTBI primers with the Qiagen OneStep RT-PCR kit, followed by a second-round multiplex PCR, size selection and purification. Through fastp at Q25 and MiXCR, TCRdb rebuilt clones from the public reads, retaining in-frame beta chains. Rows are unified per CDR3 protein, each entry keeping the most common DNA and genes. The sample profile shows roughly 410,000 distinct CDR3 sequences; 15% to 17% of them were found once. The ten top clones hold approximately 7% of the sample. The sample taken for sequencing was peripheral blood. The receptors derive from a woman aged 18-35 years with stable Graves' hyperthyroidism. Donor details come from another sample of the same person, matched by shared clones.

There are a few counts of this clonotype. The chain couples TRBV27 to TRBJ2-7, with a weak D call TRBD1 (5 bases). The CDR3 has 14 residues. Germline V gene lookup returns CDR1 MNHEY and CDR2 SMNVEV (reference sequence). The V gene lost 3 bases and the J gene lost 5 bases, with 14 bases spanning the gap. The CDR3 DNA reads as TGTGCCAGCAGTTTCTTAGGGGCCCCGGACGAGCAGTACTTC. Its translation: CASSFLGAPDEQYF.

Many counts were recorded for this clonotype. V and J are TRBV11-3 and TRBJ2-2; D is undetermined. Germline V gives CDR1 SGHNT, CDR2 YENEEA. Trimming cost V 0 bases and J 13 bases, with 15 bases left between them. This CDR3 comprises 14 residues. This CDR3 reads CASSLDLFLSMLFF. For the CDR3, the DNA is TGTGCCAGCAGCTTAGATCTTTTCTTGTCTATGCTGTTTTTT.

This clonotype was counted ten times or more. This rearrangement joins TRBV19 to TRBJ2-5; unclear D gene. V gave up 3 bases and J gave up 5 bases, with 10 bases separating them. The CDR3 runs 13 residues. Per germline, CDR1 LNHDA and CDR2 SQIVND (reference sequence). The CDR3 DNA follows: TGTGCCAGTAGTATCGCATCGAGGGAGACCCAGTACTTC. It encodes CASSIASRETQYF.

This clonotype was seen repeatedly, ten times or more. V and J are TRBV9 and TRBJ2-5; 7 nucleotides agree with TRBD2. This CDR3 has 15 amino acids. Trimming at V came to 3 bases and at J to 1 base, leaving 6 bases not matched to a gene. Germline V gene sequence: CDR1 SGDLS, CDR2 YYNGEE. CDR3 loop: CASSAAGTTQETQYF. The CDR3 DNA reads as TGTGCCAGCAGCGCGGCCGGGACTACCCAAGAGACCCAGTACTTC.

CDR3 sequence reads: CASGLRYRGHAGELFF. CDR3 nucleotides: TGTGCTAGTGGTCTTCGTTACAGGGGACACGCCGGGGAGCTGTTTTTT. The chain is built from TRBV12-5 and TRBJ2-2; TRBD1 aligns across 7 bases. The V gene end was trimmed by 5 bases and the J gene end by 6 bases; junction bases not matched to a gene: 12. This CDR3 comprises 16 residues. Germline CDR1 is LGHNT and CDR2 is FRNRAP.

The chain carries TRBV20-1 and TRBJ2-7; 9 bases align to TRBD2. The V segment lost 5 bases and the J segment 1 base; nucleotides outside the gene matches: 9. The CDR3 is 15 residues long. Germline loops: CDR1 DFQATT, CDR2 SNEGSKA (reference sequence). The CDR3 loop reads CSAAASREGSYEQYF. The CDR3 DNA reads as TGCAGTGCTGCAGCCTCGCGGGAGGGGTCCTACGAGCAGTACTTC.

The chain employs TRBV5-6 and TRBJ2-2; D remains ambiguous. Germline lookup yields CDR1 SGHDT and CDR2 YYEEEE. The length of the CDR3 is 15 residues. The germline V and J ends were trimmed by 2 bases and 5 bases, with 13 bases remaining between them. In DNA form, the CDR3 reads TGTGCCAGCAGCTTAGGCCCTCAAGGGACCGGGGAGCTGTTTTTT. Amino acids: CASSLGPQGTGELFF. Using reference TRBV5-6 and TRBJ2-2 for the parts outside the CDR3, the full variable domain is DAGVTQSPTHLIKTRGQQVTLRCSPKSGHDTVSWYQQALGQGPQFIFQYYEEEERQRGNFPDRFSGHQFPNYSSELNVNALLLGDSALYLCASSLGPQGTGELFFGEGSRLTVL.

This clonotype has ten or more counts. This sequence joins TRBV6-5 and TRBJ2-5; 9 bases align to TRBD1. The CDR3 has 16 residues. V trimming: 2 bases; J trimming: 4 bases; junction bases outside the gene matches: 8. Germline loops: CDR1 MNHEY, CDR2 SVGAGI. Written as DNA, the CDR3 is TGTGCCAGCAGTTACGGGACAGGGACAGGGAGAGAGACCCAGTACTTC. This sequence encodes CASSYGTGTGRETQYF.

There are a few counts of this clonotype. The rearrangement links TRBV7-9 to TRBJ2-5; D may match TRBD1 or TRBD2 (5 bases each). V shed 3 bases and J shed 2 bases, with 13 bases lying between them. The CDR3 is 15 amino acids. CDR1 is SEHNR and CDR2 is FQNEAQ in the germline V gene (reference sequence). CDR3 nucleotides: TGTGCCAGCAGCTTTAGATCGGGGCGGCAAGAGACCCAGTACTTC. Its translation is CASSFRSGRQETQYF.

The rearrangement joins TRBV7-9 to TRBJ2-2; 9 bases are shared with TRBD1. This CDR3 is built from 17 residues. Unmatched junction bases numbered 11, after V lost 5 bases and J lost 4 bases. CDR1 and CDR2 (germline): SEHNR, FQNEAQ (reference sequence). DNA of the CDR3: TGTGCCAGCAGCACGGACAGGGGAGATCGGAGCACCGGGGAGCTGTTTTTT. Amino acids: CASSTDRGDRSTGELFF.

This clonotype was seen repeatedly, ten times or more. The gene calls are TRBV12-3 or TRBV12-4 and TRBJ1-5; D possibly corresponds to TRBD1 (5 bases). Trimming removed 6 bases from V and 3 bases from J, with 12 bases in between. The length of the CDR3 is 14 residues. This CDR3 is CASRPDSVNQPQHF. The DNA of the CDR3 is TGTGCCAGCAGACCCGACAGTGTCAATCAGCCCCAGCATTTT.

This clonotype has ten or more counts. The CDR3 sequence is CASSLVSHGEQYF. The CDR3 DNA reads TGTGCCAGCAGCTTAGTGTCACACGGCGAGCAGTACTTC. The chain carries TRBV11-3 and TRBJ2-7; D is uncertain. V dropped 1 base and J dropped 6 bases, with 10 bases sitting between them. CDR3 length: 13 residues. CDR1 is SGHNT and CDR2 is YENEEA in the germline V gene.

This clonotype was recorded at least ten times. The CDR3 DNA follows: TGTGCCAGCAGTTACTCTGCGGGTTGGAATCAGCCCCAGCATTTT. Its translation: CASSYSAGWNQPQHF. The V gene is TRBV6-5, the J gene TRBJ1-5; unclear D gene. This CDR3 comprises 15 residues. Deletions cut 0 bases from V and 4 bases from J, with 10 bases between. Germline loops: CDR1 MNHEY, CDR2 SVGAGI.

The chain carries TRBV27 and TRBJ1-1; perhaps TRBD1 as D (6 bases). Germline CDR1 reads MNHEY; CDR2 reads SMNVEV (reference sequence). The CDR3 runs 14 residues. The V end was cut by 5 bases, the J end by 1 base, with 11 bases between. DNA of the CDR3: TGTGCCAGCAGTAAGTACAGGGAGAACACTGAAGCTTTCTTT. Its translation: CASSKYRENTEAFF.

This clonotype was observed a few times. The junction differs from germline at one of its ends, possibly a read error. The chain employs TRBV7-6 and TRBJ2-7; 7 bases map to TRBD2. This CDR3 region has 16 residues. Per the germline V gene, CDR1 is SGHVS and CDR2 is FNYEAQ. CDR3 sequence: CASSLSGGMSSYDQYF. The CDR3 DNA follows: TGTGCCAGCAGCTTATCCGGGGGGATGAGCTCCTACGATCAGTACTTC. Full variable domain (missing parts from reference TRBV7-6 and TRBJ2-7): GAGVSQSPRYKVTKRGQDVALRCDPISGHVSLYWYRQALGQGPEFLTYFNYEAQQDKSGLPNDRFSAERPEGSISTLTIQRTEQRDSAMYRCASSLSGGMSSYDQYFGPGTRLTVT.

This clonotype was found many times. The chain has TRBV2 and TRBJ1-1, with D possibly matching TRBD1 (6 bases). The CDR3 covers 14 residues. Germline loops: CDR1 SNHLY, CDR2 FYNNEI. V gave up 1 base and J gave up 8 bases, with 14 bases separating them. In DNA, the CDR3 is TGTGCCAGCAGTGAAGGGGGACATGAAAAAGAAGCTTTCTTT. This gives the protein CASSEGGHEKEAFF. Variable domain in full (rest from reference TRBV2 and TRBJ1-1): EPEVTQTPSHQVTQMGQEVILRCVPISNHLYFYWYRQILGQKVEFLVSFYNNEISEKSEIFDDQFSVERPDGSNFTLKIRSTKLEDSAMYFCASSEGGHEKEAFFGQGTRLTVV.

This clonotype has a count of ten or more. The chain links TRBV2 to TRBJ2-5, with unresolved D. CDR3 length equals 10 residues. The V end lost 6 bases, the J end lost 5 bases, and 4 bases lay between the germline ends. Germline V gene sequence: CDR1 SNHLY, CDR2 FYNNEI. In DNA, the CDR3 is TGTGCCAGCAGGACGGAGACCCAGTACTTC. It codes for CASRTETQYF.

This clonotype was counted at least ten times. This sequence joins TRBV6-5 and TRBJ1-2, with no clear D. The CDR3 has 12 amino acids. CDR1 and CDR2 (germline): MNHEY, SVGAGI. V lost 0 bases, J lost 8 bases, and 7 bases lay in between. The CDR3 loop is CASSYSNGGYTF. CDR3 in DNA: TGTGCCAGCAGTTACTCGAATGGGGGCTACACCTTC.

In its sample, this clonotype was seen many times. The chain employs TRBV5-6 and TRBJ1-2; 7 nucleotides match TRBD1. From germline, CDR1 is SGHDT and CDR2 YYEEEE. The trim removed 4 bases at V and 3 bases at J, leaving 12 bases unmatched. The CDR3 consists of 16 residues. CDR3 DNA: TGTGCCAGCAGCCCCTCGGCAGGGGGTAGGGACTATGGCTACACCTTC. This translates into CASSPSAGGRDYGYTF.

In its sample, this clonotype was seen many times. The rearrangement joins TRBV10-3 to TRBJ1-1; TRBD1 might be the D (5 bases). Germline assignment: CDR1 ENHRY and CDR2 SYGVKD. CDR3 size: 13 residues. V was cut by 10 bases and J by 3 bases, with 15 bases left in between. The CDR3: CATEGLGDTEAFF. In DNA, the CDR3 is TGTGCCACCGAAGGCCTGGGGGACACTGAAGCTTTCTTT.

On this clonotype itself: The junction and the germline gene differ at one end; a read error may be behind it. The CDR3 protein is CASSVVRYYDQYF. The CDR3 nucleotides are TGTGCCAGCAGCGTTGTCAGATACTACGATCAGTACTTC. The chain employs TRBV6-1 and TRBJ2-7; no clear D gene. Germline V gene sequence: CDR1 MNHNS, CDR2 SASEGT. The CDR3 is 13 amino acids.

On this clonotype: Germline is not matched at one junction end, which may reflect a read error. The J gene is TRBJ1-2, the V gene TRBV27; TRBD1 matches at 9 bases. The CDR3 totals 17 residues. CDR1 is MNHEY, CDR2 SMNVEV, per germline (reference sequence). The CDR3 region is CTSSPRTGAHKPYGYTF. For the CDR3, the DNA is TGTACCAGCAGTCCCCGGACAGGGGCTCATAAGCCTTATGGATACACCTTC.

In its sample, this clonotype was seen many times. The chain has TRBV7-2 and TRBJ1-1; TRBD1 matches 7 bases. The CDR3 runs 16 residues. Per germline, CDR1 SGHTA and CDR2 FQGNSA. V was pared by 0 bases and J by 5 bases, with 9 bases of the junction left unmatched. CDR3 loop: CASSLAGAGGETEAFF. The CDR3 coding sequence is TGTGCCAGCAGCTTAGCGGGGGCAGGGGGTGAGACTGAAGCTTTCTTT.

This clonotype was seen a handful of times. The rearrangement links TRBV19 to TRBJ2-4; no clear D. The germline V gene has CDR1 LNHDA and CDR2 SQIVND (reference sequence). Trimming pared 5 bases from V and 0 bases from J, leaving 11 bases between. The CDR3 is made up of 15 amino acids. In DNA, the CDR3 is TGTGCCAGTAGTCCCCCAGACGTAGCCAAAAACATTCAGTACTTC. It codes for CASSPPDVAKNIQYF.

The chain uses TRBV6-1 and TRBJ1-2, with 7 nucleotides matching TRBD1. The CDR3 is 15 amino acids. V lost 6 bases to trimming and J lost 3 bases; unmatched junction nucleotides: 10. Germline V gene sequence: CDR1 MNHNS, CDR2 SASEGT. The CDR3 DNA sequence: TGTGCCAGCAGGCGCACGACAGGGATTCACTATGGCTACACCTTC. This codes for CASRRTTGIHYGYTF.

This clonotype was counted many times. The J gene is TRBJ1-1, the V gene TRBV19; TRBD1 is a possible D gene (5 bases). Germline V gene sequence: CDR1 LNHDA, CDR2 SQIVND (reference sequence). V was cut by 6 bases and J by 3 bases, with 26 bases left in between. This CDR3 has 18 amino acids. CDR3 protein: CASSPYNWQGHEDTEAFF. DNA for the CDR3: TGTGCCAGTAGCCCCTATAACTGGCAGGGTCACGAAGACACTGAAGCTTTCTTT. Based on the CDR3 plus reference TRBV19 and TRBJ1-1, the full variable domain is DGGITQSPKYLFRKEGQNVTLSCEQNLNHDAMYWYRQDPGQGLRLIYYSQIVNDFQKGDIAEGYSVSREKKESFPLTVTSAQKNPTAFYLCASSPYNWQGHEDTEAFFGQGTRLTVV.

About this clonotype: A much larger clone is a single base away; this may be a read error. This chain joins TRBV5-1 and TRBJ1-1; D is unresolved. Germline V CDR1 and CDR2: SGHRS, YFSETQ. The CDR3 runs to 15 residues. Trimming left V 0 bases short and J 3 bases short, with 12 bases between. CDR3 protein: CASSLGVAADTEAFF. The CDR3 DNA is TGCGCCAGCAGCTTGGGTGTAGCAGCAGACACTGAAGCTTTCTTT. Full variable domain (remainder filled in from reference TRBV5-1 and TRBJ1-1): KAGVTQTPRYLIKTRGQQVTLSCSPISGHRSVSWYQQTPGQGLQFLFEYFSETQRNKGNFPGRFSGRQFSNSRSEMNVSTLELGDSALYLCASSLGVAADTEAFFGQGTRLTVV.

A remark on this clonotype: With a much larger clone just one base away, this may be a read error. This chain's CDR3 is CASSIDRTATNYGYTF. The DNA for the CDR3 is TGTGCCAGTAGTATAGATCGGACAGCTACTAACTATGGCTACACCTTC. The V gene is TRBV19, the J gene TRBJ1-2; tentative D call: TRBD1 (6 bases). Germline V gene data show CDR1 as LNHDA and CDR2 as SQIVND (reference sequence). The V end lost 0 bases, the J end lost 0 bases, and 11 bases lay between the germline ends. The CDR3 has 16 residues.

This clonotype has at least ten counts. Here the CDR3 DNA reads TGTGCCAGCATCGGACAGGTCGGGGAGACCCAGTACTTC. It yields the protein CASIGQVGETQYF. The V gene is TRBV12-3 or TRBV12-4, the J gene TRBJ2-5; 7 bases fit TRBD1. J lost 5 bases, V lost 7 bases, and 7 bases had no gene match. The CDR3 is 13 amino acids.

This clonotype was counted ten times or more. The chain joins TRBV24-1 to TRBJ1-2, with 7 bases that match TRBD1. CDR1 and CDR2 (germline): KGHDR, SFDVKD. The V segment lost 5 bases and the J segment 5 bases; nucleotides outside the gene matches: 7. This CDR3 is built from 14 residues. CDR3: CATSASTGMYGYTF. The CDR3 bases are TGTGCCACCAGTGCCTCGACAGGGATGTATGGCTACACCTTC.

To note about this clonotype: The conserved final phenylalanine or tryptophan is absent from the CDR3, which likely points to a read error. This chain links TRBV6-1 with TRBJ1-2; no clear D gene. Germline CDR1 reads MNHNS; CDR2 reads SASEGT. The V end lost 2 bases, the J end lost 0 bases, and 16 bases lay between the germline ends. The CDR3 sequence is 17 residues long. The CDR3 DNA reads TGTGCCAGCAGTGAACATGCAGGCGCGTCAGCTAACTATGGCTACACCTAC. Protein sequence: CASSEHAGASANYGYTY.

J is TRBJ2-5 and V is TRBV6-1; 8 bases are shared with TRBD1. After removal of 6 bases from V and 2 bases from J, the junction contained 11 bases not matched to a gene. The germline V gene encodes CDR1 MNHNS and CDR2 SASEGT. The length of the CDR3 is 16 residues. CDR3 protein: CASRPLLRGQQETQYF. CDR3 DNA: TGTGCCAGCAGACCACTACTCAGGGGGCAACAAGAGACCCAGTACTTC.